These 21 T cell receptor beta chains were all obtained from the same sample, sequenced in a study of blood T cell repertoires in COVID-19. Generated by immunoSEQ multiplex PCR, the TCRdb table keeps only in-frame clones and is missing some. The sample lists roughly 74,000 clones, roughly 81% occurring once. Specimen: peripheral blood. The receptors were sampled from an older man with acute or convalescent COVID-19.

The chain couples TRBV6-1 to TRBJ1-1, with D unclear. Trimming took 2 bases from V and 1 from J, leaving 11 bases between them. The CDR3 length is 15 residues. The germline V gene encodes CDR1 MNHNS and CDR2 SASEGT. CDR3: CASSEPLTGNTEAFF. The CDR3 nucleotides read TGTGCCAGCAGTGAACCCCTTACCGGGAACACTGAAGCTTTCTTT.

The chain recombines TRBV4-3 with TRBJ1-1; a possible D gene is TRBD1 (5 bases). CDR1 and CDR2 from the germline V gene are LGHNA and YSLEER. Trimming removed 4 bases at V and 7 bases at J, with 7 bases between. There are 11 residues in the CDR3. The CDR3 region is CASSRQGEAFF. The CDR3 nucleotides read TGCGCCAGCAGCCGCCAGGGTGAAGCTTTCTTT.

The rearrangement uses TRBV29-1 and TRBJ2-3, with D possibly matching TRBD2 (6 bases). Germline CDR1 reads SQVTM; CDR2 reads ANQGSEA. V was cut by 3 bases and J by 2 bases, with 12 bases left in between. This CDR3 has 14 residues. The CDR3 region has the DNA TGCAGCGTTGACTGGCGGGGTAACACAGATACGCAGTATTTT. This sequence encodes CSVDWRGNTDTQYF.

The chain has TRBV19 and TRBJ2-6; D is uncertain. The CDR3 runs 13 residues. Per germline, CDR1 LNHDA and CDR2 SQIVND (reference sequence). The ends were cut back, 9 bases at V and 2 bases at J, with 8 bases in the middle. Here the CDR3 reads CASLAAGANVLTF. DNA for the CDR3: TGTGCCAGCCTTGCAGCTGGGGCCAACGTCCTGACTTTC.

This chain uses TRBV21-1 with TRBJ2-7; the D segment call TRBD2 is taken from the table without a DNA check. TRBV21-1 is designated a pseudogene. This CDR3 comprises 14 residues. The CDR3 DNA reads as TGTGCCAGTCCCCCTAGCGGAAATCCCTACGAGCAGTACTTC. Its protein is CASPPSGNPYEQYF.

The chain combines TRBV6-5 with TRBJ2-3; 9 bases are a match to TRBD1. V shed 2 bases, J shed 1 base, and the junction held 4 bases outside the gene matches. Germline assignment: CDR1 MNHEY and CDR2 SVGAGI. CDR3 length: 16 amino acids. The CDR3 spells CASSYGQGTGTDTQYF. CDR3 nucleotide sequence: TGTGCCAGCAGTTACGGACAGGGGACAGGCACAGATACGCAGTATTTT.

CDR3 sequence: CASSPRQGGNTIYF. The CDR3 nucleotides read TGTGCCAGCTCACCAAGACAGGGAGGAAACACCATATATTTT. The chain joins TRBV18 to TRBJ1-3; 7 positions match TRBD1. The junction had 2 bases not matched to a gene; V was cut back by 2 bases and J by 4 bases. Per germline, CDR1 KGHSH and CDR2 LQKENI. The CDR3 extends over 14 amino acids.

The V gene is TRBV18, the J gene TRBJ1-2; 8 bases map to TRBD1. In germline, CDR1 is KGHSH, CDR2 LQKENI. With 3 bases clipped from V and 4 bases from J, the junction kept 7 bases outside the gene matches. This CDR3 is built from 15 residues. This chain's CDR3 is CASSPPGQGVYGYTF. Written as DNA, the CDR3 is TGTGCCAGCTCACCCCCCGGACAGGGAGTCTATGGCTACACCTTC. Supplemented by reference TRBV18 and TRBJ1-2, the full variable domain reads NAGVMQNPRHLVRRRGQEARLRCSPMKGHSHVYWYRQLPEEGLKFMVYLQKENIIDESGMPKERFSAEFPKEGPSILRIQQVVRGDSAAYFCASSPPGQGVYGYTFGSGTRLTVV.

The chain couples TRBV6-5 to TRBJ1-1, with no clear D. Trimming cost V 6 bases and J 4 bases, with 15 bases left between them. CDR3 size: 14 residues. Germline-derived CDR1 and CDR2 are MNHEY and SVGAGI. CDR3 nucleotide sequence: TGTGCCAGCAGGGGCCATGATCGGGGCACTGAAGCTTTCTTT. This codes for CASRGHDRGTEAFF.

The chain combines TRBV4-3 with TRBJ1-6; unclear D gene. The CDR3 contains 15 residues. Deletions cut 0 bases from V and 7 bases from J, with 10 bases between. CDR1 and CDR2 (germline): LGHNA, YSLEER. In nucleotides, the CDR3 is TGCGCCAGCAGCCAAGATGCGGGTTACAATTCACCCCTCCACTTT. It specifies CASSQDAGYNSPLHF.

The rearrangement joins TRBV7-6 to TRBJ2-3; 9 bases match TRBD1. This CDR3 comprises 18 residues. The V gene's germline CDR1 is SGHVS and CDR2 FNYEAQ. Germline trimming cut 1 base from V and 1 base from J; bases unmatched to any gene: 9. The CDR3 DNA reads TGTGCCAGCAGCTTAGATGTACAGGGGGCTCTCGGCACAGATACGCAGTATTTT. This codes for CASSLDVQGALGTDTQYF.

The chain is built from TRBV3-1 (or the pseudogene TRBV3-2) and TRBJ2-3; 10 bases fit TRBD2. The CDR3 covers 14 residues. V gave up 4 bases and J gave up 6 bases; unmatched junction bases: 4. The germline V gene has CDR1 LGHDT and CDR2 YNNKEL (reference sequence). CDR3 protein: CASSLNSGRDTQYF. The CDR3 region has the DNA TGTGCCAGCAGCCTCAATAGCGGGAGGGATACGCAGTATTTT.

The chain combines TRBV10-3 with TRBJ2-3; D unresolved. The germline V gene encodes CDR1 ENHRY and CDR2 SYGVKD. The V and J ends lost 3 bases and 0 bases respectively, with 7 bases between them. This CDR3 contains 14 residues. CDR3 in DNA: TGTGCCATCAGTGACCGGGTTAGCACAGATACGCAGTATTTT. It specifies CAISDRVSTDTQYF.

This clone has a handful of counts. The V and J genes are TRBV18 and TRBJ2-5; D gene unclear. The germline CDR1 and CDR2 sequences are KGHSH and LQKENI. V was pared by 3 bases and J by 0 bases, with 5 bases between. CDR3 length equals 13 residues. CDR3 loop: CASSPQYQETQYF. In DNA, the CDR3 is TGTGCCAGCTCACCCCAGTACCAAGAGACCCAGTACTTC.

CDR3 DNA: TGTGCCACCAGCAGAGATCTTGGCGGGAGGGTTAATGAGCAGTTCTTC. Translating gives CATSRDLGGRVNEQFF. The chain has TRBV15 and TRBJ2-1; 9 bases match TRBD2. V shed 0 bases, J shed 7 bases, and the junction held 7 bases outside the gene matches. Germline CDR1 and CDR2: LNHNV and YYDKDF (reference sequence). The CDR3 extends over 16 amino acids.

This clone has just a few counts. Here the CDR3 DNA reads TGCGCCAGCAGCTCTACAGGGGACCCGAACACTGAAGCTTTCTTT. This encodes CASSSTGDPNTEAFF. The chain uses TRBV5-1 and TRBJ1-1; 7 positions agree with TRBD1. Germline-derived CDR1 and CDR2 are SGHRS and YFSETQ. Trimming removed 3 bases from V and 1 base from J; junction bases left unmatched: 6. There are 15 residues in the CDR3.

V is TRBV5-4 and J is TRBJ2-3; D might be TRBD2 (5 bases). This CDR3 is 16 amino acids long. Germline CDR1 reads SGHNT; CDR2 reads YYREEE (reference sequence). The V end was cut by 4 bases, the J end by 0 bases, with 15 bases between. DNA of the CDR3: TGTGCCAGCAGCCTCGGGTGGAGCGGTAGCACAGATACGCAGTATTTT. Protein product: CASSLGWSGSTDTQYF.

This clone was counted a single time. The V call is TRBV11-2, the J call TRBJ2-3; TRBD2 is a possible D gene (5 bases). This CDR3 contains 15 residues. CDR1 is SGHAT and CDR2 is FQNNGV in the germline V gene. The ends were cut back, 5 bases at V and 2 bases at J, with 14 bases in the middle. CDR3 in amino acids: CASSPVGGSTDTQYF. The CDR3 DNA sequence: TGTGCCAGCAGCCCTGTTGGCGGGTCCACAGATACGCAGTATTTT. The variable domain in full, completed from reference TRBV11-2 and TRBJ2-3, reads EAGVAQSPRYKIIEKRQSVAFWCNPISGHATLYWYQQILGQGPKLLIQFQNNGVVDDSQLPKDRFSAERLKGVDSTLKIQPAKLEDSAVYLCASSPVGGSTDTQYFGPGTRLTVL.

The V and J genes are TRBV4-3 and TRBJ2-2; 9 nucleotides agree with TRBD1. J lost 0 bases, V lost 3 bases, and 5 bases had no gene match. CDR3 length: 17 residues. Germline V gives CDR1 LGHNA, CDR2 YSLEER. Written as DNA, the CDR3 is TGCGCCAGCAGCCAGGAGAGACAGGGGGCGAACACCGGGGAGCTGTTTTTT. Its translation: CASSQERQGANTGELFF.

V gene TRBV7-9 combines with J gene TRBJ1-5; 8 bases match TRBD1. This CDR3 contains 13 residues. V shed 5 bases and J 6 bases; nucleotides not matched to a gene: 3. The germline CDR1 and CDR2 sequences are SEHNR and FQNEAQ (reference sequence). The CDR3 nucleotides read TGTGCCAGCAGCCAAGACAGGGGTCAGCCCCAGCATTTT. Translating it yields CASSQDRGQPQHF. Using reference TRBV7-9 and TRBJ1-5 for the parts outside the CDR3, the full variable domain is DTGVSQNPRHKITKRGQNVTFRCDPISEHNRLYWYRQTLGQGPEFLTYFQNEAQLEKSRLLSDRFSAERPKGSFSTLEIQRTEQGDSAMYLCASSQDRGQPQHFGDGTRLSIL.

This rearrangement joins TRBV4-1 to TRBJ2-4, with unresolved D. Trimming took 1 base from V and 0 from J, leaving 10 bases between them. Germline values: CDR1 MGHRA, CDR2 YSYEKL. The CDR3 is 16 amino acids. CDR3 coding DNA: TGCGCCAGCAGCCAAGTGGCCCCTCTAGCCAAAAACATTCAGTACTTC. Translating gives CASSQVAPLAKNIQYF.